This TCR beta chain came from a study of identical twins. This clonotype was counted at least ten times. TCRdb re-called the 5' RACE reads with MiXCR, one entry per CDR3 protein. The sample gives hundreds of thousands of distinct CDR3 sequences, roughly 6.2% of which show up once; approximately 2% is in the top ten. With 1 base removed from V and 7 bases from J, the gap between germline ends came to 16 bases. Germline lookup yields CDR1 MNHEY and CDR2 SVGAGI. This CDR3 is 16 amino acids long. The rearrangement uses TRBV6-5 and TRBJ2-2, with D possibly being TRBD1 or TRBD2 (5 bases each). This sequence originates from a man aged 18-30 years in good health. Sequencing used naive T cells sorted from blood. CDR3 DNA sequence: TGTGCCAGCAGTTACTTAACAGGATACCGGGGCGGGGAGCTGTTTTTT. Encoded protein: CASSYLTGYRGGELFF.